This T cell receptor beta chain appears in the sequencing data of a study of CD8 T cells in ankylosing spondylitis. The V end was cut by 5 bases, the J end by 4 bases, with 10 bases between. CDR3 length: 13 residues. Germline V gene data show CDR1 as SGHTA and CDR2 as FQGTGA. Whole-study results and caveats: A CD8+ phenotype characterized the disease-linked clones, which were relatively rare in peripheral blood. Earlier studies detected some motif variants in reactive arthritis synovial fluid and blood. Among TCR beta sequences, a motif of fewer than 10 highly homologous variants appeared characteristic of ankylosing spondylitis blood.

Notes on this clonotype: As yet, its antigen is unknown.

Generation of TCR beta libraries employed quantitative 5'-RACE incorporating molecular barcodes. TCRdb analysed the 5' RACE reads with MiXCR anew, one entry per CDR3 protein. The sample holds over 600,000 distinct CDR3 sequences, around 20% seen once. The J gene is TRBJ2-3, the V gene TRBV7-3, with D unresolved. The clonotype comes from a male donor with ankylosing spondylitis. The sequenced material came from blood, either unsorted or a sorted T cell fraction (not recorded which). The CDR3 nucleotides are TGTGCCAGCAGCCCGACCCTGGCAGATACGCAGTATTTT. Translated, it gives CASSPTLADTQYF.